The 24 T cell receptor beta chains in this list originate from one sample, sequenced in a study of cytomegalovirus exposure and HLA in healthy donors. The PCR employed 60 Vbeta primers together with 13 Jbeta primers. Some clones are missing from TCRdb's copy, which holds only in-frame ones; the method was immunoSEQ multiplex PCR. The data contain roughly 110,000 clones, around 67% of them singletons. The sample was PBMCs. The source of these receptors is a woman aged 35 to 49 in good health and CMV-seropositive.

The chain has TRBV10-3 and TRBJ2-7; D is perhaps TRBD1 (6 bases). From germline, CDR1 is ENHRY and CDR2 SYGVKD. V was cut by 3 bases and J by 4 bases, with 13 bases left in between. This CDR3 spans 14 amino acids. The CDR3 spells CAISDWTDRYEQYF. The CDR3, as DNA: TGTGCCATCAGTGATTGGACAGACAGGTACGAGCAGTACTTC.

This clone was seen once. This chain uses TRBV29-1 with TRBJ2-5; 12 positions agree with TRBD1. The CDR3 is made up of 16 amino acids. CDR1 is SQVTM, CDR2 ANQGSEA, per germline. J was trimmed by 4 bases and V by 6 bases; bases with no gene match: 12. For the CDR3, the DNA is TGCAGCGTCCATATTGCGCGGGACAGGGGGCGAGAGACCCAGTACTTC. It translates to CSVHIARDRGRETQYF.

V usage is TRBV4-1 and J usage is TRBJ2-7; 8 positions agree with TRBD1. The CDR3 is 15 residues long. In germline, CDR1 is MGHRA, CDR2 YSYEKL. Trimming removed 1 base from V and 6 bases from J; junction bases left unmatched: 8. The CDR3 DNA follows: TGCGCCAGCAGCCAAGTGGCGGGACAGGCCCGCGAGCAGTACTTC. Amino acids: CASSQVAGQAREQYF.

This rearrangement joins TRBV19 to TRBJ1-1; maybe TRBD1 (6 bases). This CDR3 region has 13 residues. Germline V gene sequence: CDR1 LNHDA, CDR2 SQIVND (reference sequence). V was clipped by 5 bases and J by 6 bases, with 13 bases between them. CDR3 protein: CASSEGQVPEAFF. The CDR3 region has the DNA TGTGCCAGTAGTGAGGGACAAGTACCTGAAGCTTTCTTT.

V usage is TRBV7-2 and J usage is TRBJ1-5; D remains unclear. Germline values: CDR1 SGHTA, CDR2 FQGNSA. This CDR3 spans 14 amino acids. V gave up 5 bases and J gave up 3 bases, with 11 bases separating them. Here the CDR3 reads CASSPGPNNQPQHF. The DNA for the CDR3 is TGTGCCAGCAGCCCAGGTCCTAACAATCAGCCCCAGCATTTT.

The chain couples TRBV9 to TRBJ2-7, with 9 positions matching TRBD1. Trimming removed 2 bases from V and 8 bases from J; junction bases left unmatched: 14. The germline CDR1 and CDR2 sequences are SGDLS and YYNGEE. This CDR3 spans 16 amino acids. CDR3 DNA: TGTGCCAGCAGCGTCGGGGGGACAGGGCCAAAGGGGCAGCAGTACTTC. Protein sequence: CASSVGGTGPKGQQYF.

This clone has just a few counts. The rearrangement joins TRBV4-3 to TRBJ1-5; no definite D call. The CDR3 covers 15 residues. Germline values: CDR1 LGHNA, CDR2 YSLEER. V was shortened by 0 bases and J by 4 bases, with 10 bases between the two germline ends. The CDR3: CASSQENRYNQPQHF. The CDR3 region has the DNA TGCGCCAGCAGCCAAGAGAACCGGTATAATCAGCCCCAGCATTTT.

The V and J genes are TRBV6-1 and TRBJ2-7; D not certain. Germline V gene data show CDR1 as MNHNS and CDR2 as SASEGT. Trimming shortened V by 6 bases and J by 0 bases, and 12 bases separated the two germline ends. CDR3 length: 14 residues. The CDR3 DNA reads as TGTGCCAGCAGCCCCCGACACAGCTCCTACGAGCAGTACTTC. Its protein product is CASSPRHSSYEQYF.

The chain has TRBV5-1 and TRBJ2-2, with 16 bases lining up with TRBD2. Germline CDR1 and CDR2: SGHRS and YFSETQ. Trimming removed 1 base from V and 3 bases from J; junction bases left unmatched: 3. The CDR3 is 18 residues long. This CDR3 is CASSLPGLAGGYTGELFF. The CDR3 nucleotides are TGCGCCAGCAGCTTGCCGGGACTAGCGGGGGGGTACACCGGGGAGCTGTTTTTT.

The rearrangement uses TRBV29-1 and TRBJ2-3; D is possibly TRBD1 (6 bases). This CDR3 comprises 15 residues. V was clipped by 6 bases and J by 1 base, with 17 bases between them. The germline CDR1 and CDR2 sequences are SQVTM and ANQGSEA. The CDR3 sequence: CSVALGGSGTDTQYF. The DNA for the CDR3 is TGCAGCGTGGCCCTTGGGGGCAGCGGCACAGATACGCAGTATTTT.

This clone was seen a handful of times. The rearrangement links TRBV2 to TRBJ1-5, with D tentatively TRBD1 (5 bases). CDR3 length equals 15 residues. V was pared by 1 base and J by 1 base, with 8 bases between. CDR1 and CDR2 (germline): SNHLY, FYNNEI. The DNA for the CDR3 is TGTGCCAGCAGTGAAGTCGGGGGGAGCAATCAGCCCCAGCATTTT. Translated: CASSEVGGSNQPQHF.

The gene calls are TRBV7-6 and TRBJ1-1, with 7 bases matching TRBD1. CDR3 size: 15 residues. V lost 5 bases and J lost 3; bases outside the gene matches: 9. Germline V lookup: CDR1 SGHVS, CDR2 FNYEAQ. This CDR3 reads CASSINRGSDTEAFF. CDR3 nucleotides: TGTGCCAGCAGCATCAACAGGGGATCGGACACTGAAGCTTTCTTT.

The V and J genes are TRBV10-3 and TRBJ2-1, with 9 nucleotides matching TRBD1. Germline CDR1 is ENHRY and CDR2 is SYGVKD. The V segment lost 0 bases and the J segment 8 bases; nucleotides outside the gene matches: 11. The CDR3 contains 17 residues. CDR3 protein: CAISESKNSQGADEQFF. The CDR3 bases are TGTGCCATCAGTGAGTCCAAAAACTCACAGGGGGCGGATGAGCAGTTCTTC.

This chain connects TRBV28 to TRBJ1-1; D might be TRBD1 (6 bases). This CDR3 is 15 amino acids long. V shed 2 bases and J shed 0 bases, with 10 bases lying between them. In germline, CDR1 is MDHEN, CDR2 SYDVKM. The DNA of the CDR3 is TGTGCCAGCAGTTTACCAGGGGCGGTGAACACTGAAGCTTTCTTT. Its protein is CASSLPGAVNTEAFF.

The chain uses TRBV7-8 and TRBJ2-3; 12 bases align to TRBD2. V was pared by 5 bases and J by 0 bases, with 3 bases of the junction left unmatched. The CDR3 runs to 16 residues. Looked up from germline, CDR1 is SGHVS and CDR2 is FQNEAQ. The chain's CDR3 is CASSLGTSGSTDTQYF. The CDR3 DNA sequence: TGTGCCAGCAGCCTCGGGACTAGCGGGAGCACAGATACGCAGTATTTT.

J is TRBJ2-1 and V is TRBV2; TRBD1 might be the D (6 bases). V was pared by 3 bases and J by 5 bases, with 8 bases between. The CDR3 length is 13 residues. Germline V gene lookup returns CDR1 SNHLY and CDR2 FYNNEI. The CDR3 DNA is TGTGCCAGCAGTGAGAACAGGGACAATGAGCAGTTCTTC. Amino acids: CASSENRDNEQFF. The full variable domain, in which reference TRBV2 and TRBJ2-1 provide the parts outside the CDR3, is EPEVTQTPSHQVTQMGQEVILRCVPISNHLYFYWYRQILGQKVEFLVSFYNNEISEKSEIFDDQFSVERPDGSNFTLKIRSTKLEDSAMYFCASSENRDNEQFFGPGTRLTVL.

This clone was picked up one time. V gene TRBV5-1 combines with J gene TRBJ1-1, with TRBD1 matching over 10 bases. The CDR3 is made up of 16 amino acids. Germline V gives CDR1 SGHRS, CDR2 YFSETQ. V was pared by 5 bases and J by 5 bases, with 12 bases of the junction left unmatched. The CDR3 loop reads CASRRDRDRGRTEAFF. The CDR3 DNA reads TGCGCCAGCAGGAGGGACCGGGACAGGGGTAGGACTGAAGCTTTCTTT.

The DNA of the CDR3 is TGTGCCACGGAGGGACAGAACTATGGCTACACCTTC. It is translated as CATEGQNYGYTF. The chain carries TRBV28 and TRBJ1-2, with 7 positions matching TRBD1. Per germline, CDR1 MDHEN and CDR2 SYDVKM. The CDR3 totals 12 residues. Trimming at V came to 10 bases and at J to 2 bases, leaving 4 bases not matched to a gene.

This chain links TRBV9 with TRBJ2-5; no reliable D call. Looked up from germline, CDR1 is SGDLS and CDR2 is YYNGEE. V was cut by 0 bases and J by 2 bases, with 11 bases left in between. This CDR3 contains 15 residues. CDR3 loop: CASSVATEYQETQYF. The CDR3 DNA reads TGTGCCAGCAGCGTAGCGACGGAGTATCAAGAGACCCAGTACTTC.

The V and J genes are TRBV4-3 and TRBJ1-2, with TRBD1 as a possible D gene (6 bases). V dropped 0 bases and J dropped 1 base, with 9 bases sitting between them. Germline V lookup: CDR1 LGHNA, CDR2 YSLEER. This CDR3 contains 15 residues. CDR3 residues: CASSQDRQDNYGYTF. The CDR3 DNA reads TGCGCCAGCAGCCAAGATCGACAGGATAACTATGGCTACACCTTC.

This chain links TRBV5-1 with TRBJ2-2, with 12 positions matching TRBD1. Germline CDR1 SGHRS, CDR2 YFSETQ. V shed 9 bases, J shed 6 bases, and the junction held 9 bases outside the gene matches. This CDR3 has 15 residues. The CDR3 here is CATRTGQGAAGELFF. DNA of the CDR3: TGCGCCACCCGAACGGGACAGGGGGCCGCCGGGGAGCTGTTTTTT.

The chain is built from TRBV6-5 and TRBJ2-7; 7 bases align to TRBD2. Germline values: CDR1 MNHEY, CDR2 SVGAGI. The length of the CDR3 is 15 residues. J gave up 2 bases and V 0 bases, and 4 bases lay outside the gene matches. The CDR3 DNA follows: TGTGCCAGCAGTTACTCGGGGGGGGAGGCCTACGAGCAGTACTTC. Protein product: CASSYSGGEAYEQYF.

The V call is TRBV10-3, the J call TRBJ2-7; TRBD1 aligns across 7 bases. The CDR3 has 14 residues. CDR1 and CDR2 from the germline V gene are ENHRY and SYGVKD. J gave up 1 base and V 6 bases, and 6 bases lay outside the gene matches. The CDR3 region is CAISPGQLSYEQYF. The CDR3 DNA reads TGTGCCATCAGCCCGGGACAGCTATCCTACGAGCAGTACTTC.

The V gene is TRBV6-1, the J gene TRBJ1-5; the match to TRBD1 covers 8 bases. CDR3 size: 15 residues. Germline-derived CDR1 and CDR2 are MNHNS and SASEGT. The trim removed 6 bases at V and 7 bases at J, leaving 11 bases unmatched. The CDR3 nucleotides are TGTGCCAGCAGCCGAGGACAGGGAGAACAGCAGCCCCAGCATTTT. Protein product: CASSRGQGEQQPQHF.